This record covers a single T cell receptor beta chain. Germline CDR1 reads SGDLS; CDR2 reads YYNGEE. The CDR3 sequence is 13 residues long. Trimming took off 5 bases at V and 1 base at J, with 9 bases between the two ends. This record comes from a study of T cell changes during pregnancy in multiple sclerosis. Sequenced by immunoSEQ multiplex PCR; TCRdb stores in-frame clones only, minus some. Of over 80,000 clones in the sample, less than 95% are singletons; the top ten hold about 0.75%. The starting material was peripheral blood, obtained in the second trimester of pregnancy. The clonotype was recovered from a female donor in good health, enrolled as a control in a pregnancy study. J is TRBJ1-1 and V is TRBV9; D unclear. CDR3 coding DNA: TGTGCCAGCAGTGACGGAGAGAACACTGAAGCTTTCTTT. Translated, it gives CASSDGENTEAFF.